The 16 T cell receptor beta chains below were found in one sample sequenced in a study of blood T cells in healthy people across ages. Primers used in a second PCR of roughly 6 to 11 cycles were a sample-barcoded 5' primer and a J-beta primer mix. TCRdb processed the 5' RACE reads anew with MiXCR; each CDR3 protein has one entry. The repertoire holds 550,000 to 800,000 distinct CDR3 sequences, approximately 31% seen once, with less than 20% in the top ten. Sequencing was done on a sample of blood. The origin of the receptors is a woman aged 80 or over in good health.

This clonotype was counted ten times or more. The chain carries TRBV20-1 and TRBJ2-1; 12 positions match TRBD1. CDR3 length: 13 amino acids. Trimming cost V 5 bases and J 7 bases; bases outside gene matches: 3. The germline CDR1 and CDR2 sequences are DFQATT and SNEGSKA (reference sequence). CDR3 nucleotide sequence: TGCAGTGCTCGGGACAGGGGGCTTAATGAGCAGTTCTTC. This codes for CSARDRGLNEQFF.

V and J are TRBV20-1 and TRBJ2-4; 7 bases are a match to TRBD1. The J call may be faulty, since TRBJ2-7 better matches the DNA end. The CDR3 runs to 15 residues. Germline CDR1 reads DFQATT; CDR2 reads SNEGSKA (reference sequence). CDR3 loop: CSAPVRGPAIYEQYF. The DNA of the CDR3 is TGCAGTGCTCCGGTGAGGGGGCCTGCCATCTACGAGCAGTACTTC.

In this sample, this clonotype turned up many times. This chain connects TRBV5-1 to TRBJ2-5; no clear D. The V end was cut by 0 bases, the J end by 4 bases, with 7 bases between. The CDR3 contains 13 residues. Germline CDR1 SGHRS, CDR2 YFSETQ. CDR3 coding DNA: TGCGCCAGCAGCTTGGGGAAGGGAGAGACCCAGTACTTC. Translating gives CASSLGKGETQYF.

Worth noting for this clonotype: A read error is possible here, since a much larger clone lies one base away. This rearrangement joins TRBV7-2 to TRBJ1-2, with TRBD1 matching over 9 bases. The J segment lost 5 bases and the V segment lost 5 bases, leaving 9 bases of the junction unmatched. The CDR3 consists of 15 residues. CDR1 SGHTA and CDR2 FQGNSA come from the germline V gene. The DNA of the CDR3 is TGTGCCAGCAGCCCTCAGACAGGGGGGGTATATGGCTACACCTTC. This gives the protein CASSPQTGGVYGYTF.

This clonotype was seen many times. V and J are TRBV5-6 and TRBJ2-3; D gene uncertain. The CDR3 spans 15 residues. Trimming shortened V by 0 bases and J by 0 bases, and 8 bases separated the two germline ends. CDR1 SGHDT and CDR2 YYEEEE come from the germline V gene. CDR3 residues: CASSLGLPSTDTQYF. The CDR3 nucleotides read TGTGCCAGCAGCTTGGGGCTACCTAGCACAGATACGCAGTATTTT.

This clonotype was observed many times. The V call is TRBV7-2, the J call TRBJ2-1, with 12 nucleotides matching TRBD2. Germline V gene lookup returns CDR1 SGHTA and CDR2 FQGNSA. V shed 5 bases and J 9 bases; nucleotides not matched to a gene: 11. The CDR3 is 16 residues long. The CDR3 region is CASSVRRTSGASEQFF. In DNA, the CDR3 is TGTGCCAGCAGCGTACGCCGGACTAGCGGGGCCAGTGAGCAGTTCTTC. Using reference TRBV7-2 and TRBJ2-1 for the parts outside the CDR3, the full variable domain is GAGVSQSPSNKVTEKGKDVELRCDPISGHTALYWYRQSLGQGLEFLIYFQGNSAPDKSGLPSDRFSAERTGGSVSTLTIQRTQQEDSAVYLCASSVRRTSGASEQFFGPGTRLTVL.

The chain links TRBV10-3 to TRBJ1-5; no clear D gene. CDR3 length: 14 amino acids. V was trimmed by 2 bases and J by 6 bases, leaving 11 bases between them. Germline V gene sequence: CDR1 ENHRY, CDR2 SYGVKD. CDR3 coding DNA: TGTGCCATCAGTGAGATCCGGGATCGTCAGCCCCAGCATTTT. It specifies CAISEIRDRQPQHF.

DNA for the CDR3: TGTGCCAGCAGAATAGCGGGGAGCTCCTACGAGCAGTACTTC. It yields the protein CASRIAGSSYEQYF. The rearrangement joins TRBV6-1 to TRBJ2-7, with 8 bases aligning to TRBD2. The CDR3 covers 14 residues. V gave up 6 bases and J gave up 0 bases; unmatched junction bases: 4. The V gene's germline CDR1 is MNHNS and CDR2 SASEGT.

The V gene is TRBV28, the J gene TRBJ2-7; the match to TRBD1 covers 10 bases. The germline CDR1 and CDR2 sequences are MDHEN and SYDVKM. There are 16 residues in the CDR3. With V trimmed by 3 bases and J by 2 bases, 7 bases remained unmatched. CDR3 DNA: TGTGCCAGCAGTTTGGACCGGGACAGGGGAACCTACGAGCAGTACTTC. It encodes CASSLDRDRGTYEQYF.

This clonotype has a handful of counts. The V and J genes are TRBV19 and TRBJ1-5; D is uncertain. V lost 7 bases, J lost 2 bases, and 18 bases lay in between. The CDR3 spans 16 residues. CDR1 and CDR2 (germline): LNHDA, SQIVND (reference sequence). As DNA, the CDR3 is TGTGCCAGTACTTACGGTGAGGGCGCGGGCAATCAGCCCCAGCATTTT. Translating gives CASTYGEGAGNQPQHF.

This clonotype was picked up many times. The chain employs TRBV20-1 and TRBJ1-2; D is possibly TRBD1 (5 bases). The germline V and J ends were trimmed by 6 bases and 7 bases, with 18 bases remaining between them. The length of the CDR3 is 13 residues. Germline V gene data show CDR1 as DFQATT and CDR2 as SNEGSKA (reference sequence). CDR3: CSARGAGVSGYTF. The CDR3 DNA reads as TGCAGTGCCCGAGGAGCGGGGGTATCTGGCTACACCTTC.

As to this clonotype: This may arise from a read error, as a much more abundant clone is one base away. The chain joins TRBV20-1 to TRBJ1-1; unclear D gene. CDR1 and CDR2 from the germline V gene are DFQATT and SNEGSKA (reference sequence). Trimming removed 4 bases from V and 1 base from J, with 10 bases in between. The CDR3 is 13 residues long. The CDR3 nucleotides are TGCAGTGCTAAGGCGCGGCGGAACACTGAAGCTTTCTTT. Encoded protein: CSAKARRNTEAFF.

Many counts were recorded for this clonotype. J is TRBJ1-4 and V is TRBV27; the match to TRBD1 covers 8 bases. J was trimmed by 7 bases and V by 7 bases; bases with no gene match: 14. This CDR3 region has 16 residues. The germline CDR1 and CDR2 sequences are MNHEY and SMNVEV (reference sequence). The CDR3 reads CASNSRSTGGIEKLFF. Written as DNA, the CDR3 is TGTGCCAGCAACTCGAGGTCCACAGGGGGGATTGAAAAACTGTTTTTT.

The genes are TRBV7-2 and TRBJ2-3; no definite D call. Trimming cost V 0 bases and J 0 bases, with 7 bases left between them. The CDR3 spans 15 residues. In germline, CDR1 is SGHTA, CDR2 FQGNSA. The CDR3 protein is CASSLAALSTDTQYF. In DNA form, the CDR3 reads TGTGCCAGCAGCTTAGCAGCGCTGAGCACAGATACGCAGTATTTT.

V gene TRBV10-3 combines with J gene TRBJ2-1, with TRBD1 matching over 7 bases. The end of the DNA fits TRBJ2-7 better, so the J call may be wrong. The CDR3 loop spans 16 amino acids. Germline CDR1 reads ENHRY; CDR2 reads SYGVKD. The CDR3 DNA is TGTGCCATCAGGGCAAACACGGGACAGTCTTACAATGAGCAGTACTTC. Translating gives CAIRANTGQSYNEQYF.

This clonotype has ten or more counts. The chain is built from TRBV12-3 or TRBV12-4 and TRBJ2-1; 7 bases align to TRBD1. After removal of 6 bases from V and 7 bases from J, the junction contained 9 bases not matched to a gene. CDR3 size: 14 residues. The CDR3 loop reads CASSLNRDSNEQFF. The CDR3 DNA reads TGTGCCAGCAGCCTCAACCGGGACAGTAATGAGCAGTTCTTC.